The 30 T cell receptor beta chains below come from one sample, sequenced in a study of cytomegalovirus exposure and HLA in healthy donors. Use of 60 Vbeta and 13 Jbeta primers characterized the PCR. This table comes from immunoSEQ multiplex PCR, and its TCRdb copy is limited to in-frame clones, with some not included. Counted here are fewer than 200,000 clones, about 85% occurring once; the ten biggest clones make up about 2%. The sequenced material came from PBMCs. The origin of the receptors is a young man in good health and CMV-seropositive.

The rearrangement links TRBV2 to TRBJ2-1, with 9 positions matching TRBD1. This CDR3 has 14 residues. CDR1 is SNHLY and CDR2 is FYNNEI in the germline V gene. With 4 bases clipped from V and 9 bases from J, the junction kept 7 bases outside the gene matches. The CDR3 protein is CASSGGQGFTEQFF. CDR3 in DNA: TGTGCCAGCAGTGGGGGACAGGGCTTTACTGAGCAGTTCTTC.

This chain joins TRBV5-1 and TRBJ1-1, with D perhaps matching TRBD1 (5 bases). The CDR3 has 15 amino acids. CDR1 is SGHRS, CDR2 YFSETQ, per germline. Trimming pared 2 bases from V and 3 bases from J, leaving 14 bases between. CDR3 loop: CASSFSRWGDTEAFF. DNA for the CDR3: TGCGCCAGCAGCTTCTCCAGATGGGGGGACACTGAAGCTTTCTTT.

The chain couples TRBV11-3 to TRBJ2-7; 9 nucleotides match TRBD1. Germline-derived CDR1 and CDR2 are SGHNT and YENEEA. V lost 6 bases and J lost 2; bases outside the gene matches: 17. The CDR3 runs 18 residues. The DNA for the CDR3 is TGTGCCAGCAGTATCGCCTGGGGCGGGACAGGGACCACCTACGAGCAGTACTTC. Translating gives CASSIAWGGTGTTYEQYF.

CDR3 sequence: CSVEGSGGYTF. In DNA form, the CDR3 reads TGCAGCGTTGAAGGTTCAGGAGGCTACACCTTC. The chain carries TRBV29-1 and TRBJ1-2; no clear D gene. The CDR3 spans 11 residues. Germline CDR1 and CDR2: SQVTM and ANQGSEA. The V gene lost 1 base and the J gene lost 8 bases, with 8 bases spanning the gap.

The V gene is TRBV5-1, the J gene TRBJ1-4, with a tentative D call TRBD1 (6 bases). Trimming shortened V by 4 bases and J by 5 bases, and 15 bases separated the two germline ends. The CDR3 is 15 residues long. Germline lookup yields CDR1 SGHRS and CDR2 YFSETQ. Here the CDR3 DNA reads TGCGCCAGCAGCGTATCACAGGGCGCAAATGAAAAACTGTTTTTT. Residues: CASSVSQGANEKLFF.

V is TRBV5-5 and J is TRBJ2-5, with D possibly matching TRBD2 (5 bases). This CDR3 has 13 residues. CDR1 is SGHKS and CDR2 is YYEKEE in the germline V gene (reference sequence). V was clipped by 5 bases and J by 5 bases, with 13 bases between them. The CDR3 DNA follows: TGTGCCAGCAGTCCCGGACGGAGGGAGACCCAGTACTTC. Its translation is CASSPGRRETQYF.

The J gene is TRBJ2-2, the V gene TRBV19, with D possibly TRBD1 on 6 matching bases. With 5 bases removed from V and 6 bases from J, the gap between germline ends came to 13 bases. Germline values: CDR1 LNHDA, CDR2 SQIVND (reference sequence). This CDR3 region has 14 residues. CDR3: CASSLSDSAGELFF. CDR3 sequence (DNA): TGTGCCAGTAGTCTCTCGGACAGTGCCGGGGAGCTGTTTTTT. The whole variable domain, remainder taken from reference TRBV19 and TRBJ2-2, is DGGITQSPKYLFRKEGQNVTLSCEQNLNHDAMYWYRQDPGQGLRLIYYSQIVNDFQKGDIAEGYSVSREKKESFPLTVTSAQKNPTAFYLCASSLSDSAGELFFGEGSRLTVL.

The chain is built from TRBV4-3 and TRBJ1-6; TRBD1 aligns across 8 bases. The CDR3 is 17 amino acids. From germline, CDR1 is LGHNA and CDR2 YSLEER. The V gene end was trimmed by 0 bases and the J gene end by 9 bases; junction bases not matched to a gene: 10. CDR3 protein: CASSQDPPGQGGSPLHF. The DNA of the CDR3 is TGCGCCAGCAGCCAAGATCCCCCTGGACAGGGAGGTTCACCCCTCCACTTT.

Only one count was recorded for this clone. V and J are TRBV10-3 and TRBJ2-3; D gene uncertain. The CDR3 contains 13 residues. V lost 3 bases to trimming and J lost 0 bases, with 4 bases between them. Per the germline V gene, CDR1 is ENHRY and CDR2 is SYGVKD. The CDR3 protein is CAISDTSTDTQYF. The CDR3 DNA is TGTGCCATCAGTGATACTAGCACAGATACGCAGTATTTT.

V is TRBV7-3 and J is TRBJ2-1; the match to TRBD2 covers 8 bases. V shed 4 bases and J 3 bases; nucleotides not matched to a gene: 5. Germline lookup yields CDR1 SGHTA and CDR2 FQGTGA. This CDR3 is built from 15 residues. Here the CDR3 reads CASSYYGGGYNEQFF. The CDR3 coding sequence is TGTGCCAGCAGCTATTACGGGGGGGGCTACAATGAGCAGTTCTTC. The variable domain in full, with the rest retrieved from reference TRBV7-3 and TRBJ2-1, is GAGVSQTPSNKVTEKGKYVELRCDPISGHTALYWYRQSLGQGPEFLIYFQGTGAADDSGLPNDRFFAVRPEGSVSTLKIQRTERGDSAVYLCASSYYGGGYNEQFFGPGTRLTVL.

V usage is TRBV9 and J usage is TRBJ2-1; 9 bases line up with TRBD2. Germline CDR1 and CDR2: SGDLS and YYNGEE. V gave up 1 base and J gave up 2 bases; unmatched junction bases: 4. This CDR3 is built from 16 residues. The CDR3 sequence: CASSVRAGGTYNEQFF. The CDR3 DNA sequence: TGTGCCAGCAGCGTAAGGGCGGGGGGGACCTACAATGAGCAGTTCTTC. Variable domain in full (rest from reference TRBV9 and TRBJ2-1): DSGVTQTPKHLITATGQRVTLRCSPRSGDLSVYWYQQSLDQGLQFLIQYYNGEERAKGNILERFSAQQFPDLHSELNLSSLELGDSALYFCASSVRAGGTYNEQFFGPGTRLTVL.

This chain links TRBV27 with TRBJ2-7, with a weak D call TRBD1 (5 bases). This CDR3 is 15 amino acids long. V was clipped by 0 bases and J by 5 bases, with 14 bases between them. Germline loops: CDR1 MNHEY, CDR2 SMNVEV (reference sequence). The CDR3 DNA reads TGTGCCAGCAGTTTATCCAACCCAGGGTCCCACGAGCAGTACTTC. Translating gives CASSLSNPGSHEQYF.

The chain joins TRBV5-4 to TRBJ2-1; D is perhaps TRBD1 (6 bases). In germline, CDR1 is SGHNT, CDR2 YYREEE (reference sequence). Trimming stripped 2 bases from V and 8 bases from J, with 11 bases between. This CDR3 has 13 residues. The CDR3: CASSLVGADEQFF. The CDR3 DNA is TGTGCCAGCAGCTTAGTGGGGGCGGATGAGCAGTTCTTC.

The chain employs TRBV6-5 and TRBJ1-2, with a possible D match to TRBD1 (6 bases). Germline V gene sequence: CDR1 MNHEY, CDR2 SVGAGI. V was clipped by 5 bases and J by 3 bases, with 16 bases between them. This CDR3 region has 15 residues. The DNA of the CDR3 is TGTGCCAGCAGTCTCCTCCGGGACAATGACTATGGCTACACCTTC. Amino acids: CASSLLRDNDYGYTF.

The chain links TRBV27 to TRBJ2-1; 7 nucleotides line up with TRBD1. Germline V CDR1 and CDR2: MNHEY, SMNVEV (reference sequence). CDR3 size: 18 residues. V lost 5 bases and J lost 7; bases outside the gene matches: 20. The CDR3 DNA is TGTGCCAGCAGTATACTCCCGATTCAAGATAGGGGGCTTAATGAGCAGTTCTTC. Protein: CASSILPIQDRGLNEQFF.

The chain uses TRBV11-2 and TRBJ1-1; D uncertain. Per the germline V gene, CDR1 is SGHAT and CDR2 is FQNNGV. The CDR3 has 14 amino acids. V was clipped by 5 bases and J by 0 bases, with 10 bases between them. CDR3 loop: CASSPQQMNTEAFF. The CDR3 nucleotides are TGTGCCAGCAGCCCCCAACAGATGAACACTGAAGCTTTCTTT.

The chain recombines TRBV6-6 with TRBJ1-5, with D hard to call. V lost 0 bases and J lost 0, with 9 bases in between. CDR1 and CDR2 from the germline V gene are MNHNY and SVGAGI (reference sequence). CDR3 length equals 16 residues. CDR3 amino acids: CASSYSSGFSNQPQHF. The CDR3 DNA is TGTGCCAGCAGTTACTCGTCAGGCTTTAGCAATCAGCCCCAGCATTTT.

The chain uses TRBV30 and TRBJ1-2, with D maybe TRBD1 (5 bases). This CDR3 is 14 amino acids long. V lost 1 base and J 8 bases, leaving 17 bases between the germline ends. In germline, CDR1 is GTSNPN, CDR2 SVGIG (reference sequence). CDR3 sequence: CAWSDPSGGMGYTF. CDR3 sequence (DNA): TGTGCCTGGAGTGATCCCTCGGGGGGTATGGGCTACACCTTC.

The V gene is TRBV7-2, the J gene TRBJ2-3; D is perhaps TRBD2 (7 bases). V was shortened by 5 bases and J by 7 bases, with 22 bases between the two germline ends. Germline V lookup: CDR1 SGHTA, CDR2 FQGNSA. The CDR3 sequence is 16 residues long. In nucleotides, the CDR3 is TGTGCCAGCAGCGCCCTGGTGGGGGGGGCTGGAAATACGCAGTATTTT. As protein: CASSALVGGAGNTQYF.

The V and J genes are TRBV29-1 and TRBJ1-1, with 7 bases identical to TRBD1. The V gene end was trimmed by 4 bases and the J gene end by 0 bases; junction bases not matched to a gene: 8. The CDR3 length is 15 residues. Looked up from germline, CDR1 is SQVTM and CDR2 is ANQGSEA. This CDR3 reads CSVVKGAFMNTEAFF. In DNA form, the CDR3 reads TGCAGCGTTGTTAAGGGGGCGTTCATGAACACTGAAGCTTTCTTT.

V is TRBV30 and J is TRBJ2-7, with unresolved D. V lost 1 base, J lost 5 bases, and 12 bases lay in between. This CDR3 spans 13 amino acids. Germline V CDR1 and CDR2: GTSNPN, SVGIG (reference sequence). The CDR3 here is CAWSGRRVNEQYF. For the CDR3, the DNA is TGTGCCTGGAGTGGTCGCCGGGTCAACGAGCAGTACTTC.

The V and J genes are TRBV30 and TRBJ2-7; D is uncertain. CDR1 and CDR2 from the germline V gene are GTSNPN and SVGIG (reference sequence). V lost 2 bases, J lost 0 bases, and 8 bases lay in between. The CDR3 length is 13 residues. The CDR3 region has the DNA TGTGCCTGGAGTAAAAGCACCTCCTACGAGCAGTACTTC. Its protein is CAWSKSTSYEQYF. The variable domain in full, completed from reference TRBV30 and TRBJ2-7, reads SQTIHQWPATLVQPVGSPLSLECTVEGTSNPNLYWYRQAAGRGLQLLFYSVGIGQISSEVPQNLSASRPQDRQFILSSKKLLLSDSGFYLCAWSKSTSYEQYFGPGTRLTVT.

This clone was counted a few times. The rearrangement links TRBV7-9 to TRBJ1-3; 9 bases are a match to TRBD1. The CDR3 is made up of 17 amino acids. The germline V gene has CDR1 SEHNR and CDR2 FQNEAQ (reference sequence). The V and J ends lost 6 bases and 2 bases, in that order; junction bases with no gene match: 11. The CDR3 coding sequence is TGTGCCAGCAGGAAAGCAGCCACAGGGGGCACTGGAAACACCATATATTTT. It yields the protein CASRKAATGGTGNTIYF.

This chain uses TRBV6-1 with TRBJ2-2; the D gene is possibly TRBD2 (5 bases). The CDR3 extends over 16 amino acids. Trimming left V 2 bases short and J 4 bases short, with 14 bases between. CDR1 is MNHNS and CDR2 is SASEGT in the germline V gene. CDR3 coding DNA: TGTGCCAGCAGTGAACGTACAGCGGACGGCACCGGGGAGCTGTTTTTT. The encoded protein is CASSERTADGTGELFF.

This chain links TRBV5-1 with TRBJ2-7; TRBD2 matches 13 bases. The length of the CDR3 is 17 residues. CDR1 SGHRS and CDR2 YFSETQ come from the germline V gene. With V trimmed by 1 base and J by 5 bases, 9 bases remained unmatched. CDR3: CASSLQTTSGGADEQYF. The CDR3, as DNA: TGCGCCAGCAGCTTGCAAACAACTAGCGGGGGGGCCGACGAGCAGTACTTC.

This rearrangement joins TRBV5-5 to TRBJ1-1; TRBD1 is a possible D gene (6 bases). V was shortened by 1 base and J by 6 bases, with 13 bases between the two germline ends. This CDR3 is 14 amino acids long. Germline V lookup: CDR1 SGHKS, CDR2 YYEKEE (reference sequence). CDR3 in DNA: TGTGCCAGCAGCTTGTCCTTACAGGGCGCTGAAGCTTTCTTT. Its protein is CASSLSLQGAEAFF.

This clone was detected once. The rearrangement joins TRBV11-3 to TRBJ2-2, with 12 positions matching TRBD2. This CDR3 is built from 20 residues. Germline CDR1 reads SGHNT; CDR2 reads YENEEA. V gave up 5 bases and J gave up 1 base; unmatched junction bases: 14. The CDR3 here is CASSAAIPTSGGKNTGELFF. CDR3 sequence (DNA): TGTGCCAGCAGCGCCGCTATCCCGACTAGCGGGGGAAAGAACACCGGGGAGCTGTTTTTT.

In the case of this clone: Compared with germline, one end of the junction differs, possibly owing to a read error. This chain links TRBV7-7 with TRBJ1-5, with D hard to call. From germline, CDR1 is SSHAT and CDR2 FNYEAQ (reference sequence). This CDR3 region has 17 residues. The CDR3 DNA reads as TGTGCTAGCAGCTTAGTGCAGTTCCTCGCAGGCAATCAGCCCCAGCATTTT. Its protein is CASSLVQFLAGNQPQHF.

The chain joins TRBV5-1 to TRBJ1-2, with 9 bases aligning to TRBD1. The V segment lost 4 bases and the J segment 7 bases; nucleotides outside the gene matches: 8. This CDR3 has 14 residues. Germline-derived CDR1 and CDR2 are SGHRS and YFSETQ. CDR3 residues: CASSITGGASGYTF. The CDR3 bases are TGCGCCAGCAGCATCACAGGGGGCGCAAGTGGCTACACCTTC.

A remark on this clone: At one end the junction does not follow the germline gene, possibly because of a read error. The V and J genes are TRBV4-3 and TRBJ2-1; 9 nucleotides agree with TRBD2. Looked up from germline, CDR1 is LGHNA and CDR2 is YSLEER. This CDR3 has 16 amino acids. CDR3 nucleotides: TGCGCCAGCAGCCAAGATGCAGGACTAGCGTACAGTGAGCAGTTCTTC. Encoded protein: CASSQDAGLAYSEQFF.